These 14 T cell receptor beta chains share one sample of origin, sequenced in a study of control samples from healthy donors and cancer patients. Assay used: immunoSEQ multiplex PCR; TCRdb lists only in-frame clones, some missing. This table holds about 130,000 clones, around 90% found once. The specimen sequenced was blood. The receptor set was obtained from a man between 18 and 35 years old in good health.

V is TRBV7-8 and J is TRBJ1-4; 7 bases fit TRBD1. Germline CDR1 is SGHVS and CDR2 is FQNEAQ. V trimming: 5 bases; J trimming: 10 bases; junction bases outside the gene matches: 10. The CDR3 extends over 14 amino acids. CDR3 in DNA: TGTGCCAGCAGCCCGAGACAGGGAAACGCAAAACTGTTTTTT. Translation: CASSPRQGNAKLFF.

The genes are TRBV30 and TRBJ1-4; D might be TRBD1 (5 bases). The CDR3 totals 12 residues. Germline CDR1 reads GTSNPN; CDR2 reads SVGIG (reference sequence). V dropped 1 base and J dropped 8 bases, with 8 bases sitting between them. The CDR3 DNA is TGTGCCTGGAGTGGTCGGGGGGAAAAACTGTTTTTT. Amino acid sequence: CAWSGRGEKLFF.

The gene calls are TRBV19 and TRBJ2-5; D unclear. This CDR3 has 15 amino acids. With 1 base removed from V and 0 bases from J, the gap between germline ends came to 9 bases. Germline V gene sequence: CDR1 LNHDA, CDR2 SQIVND (reference sequence). As DNA, the CDR3 is TGTGCCAGTAGTATAGGGTCACAGTACCAAGAGACCCAGTACTTC. The encoded protein is CASSIGSQYQETQYF.

The chain recombines TRBV11-3 with TRBJ2-5; D remains unclear. Looked up from germline, CDR1 is SGHNT and CDR2 is YENEEA. The CDR3 covers 11 residues. V lost 4 bases and J 3 bases, leaving 3 bases between the germline ends. Here the CDR3 DNA reads TGTGCCAGCAGCTCCAAAGAGACCCAGTACTTC. Protein product: CASSSKETQYF.

The chain joins TRBV9 to TRBJ1-3, with TRBD1 matching 7 bases. Germline CDR1 reads SGDLS; CDR2 reads YYNGEE. This CDR3 comprises 18 residues. V was pared by 4 bases and J by 0 bases, with 13 bases of the junction left unmatched. The CDR3 DNA sequence: TGTGCCAGCAGCCTGGGACAGTGGAGGCCCTCCTCTGGAAACACCATATATTTT. Encoded protein: CASSLGQWRPSSGNTIYF.

This clone showed up just once. This chain links TRBV12-3 or TRBV12-4 with TRBJ2-7; a weak D match, TRBD1 (7 bases). The CDR3 runs to 13 residues. V gave up 0 bases and J gave up 6 bases, with 9 bases separating them. Here the CDR3 DNA reads TGTGCCAGCAGTTTAGCGCAGGGGGGCGAGCAGTACGTC. Its translation: CASSLAQGGEQYV.

The J gene is TRBJ2-3, the V gene TRBV27, with a possible D match to TRBD2 (6 bases). Trimming removed 7 bases from V and 6 bases from J, with 8 bases in between. Germline V gene lookup returns CDR1 MNHEY and CDR2 SMNVEV (reference sequence). The CDR3 runs to 11 residues. The CDR3: CASMAGDTQYF. The CDR3, as DNA: TGTGCCAGCATGGCGGGGGATACGCAGTATTTT.

J is TRBJ1-1 and V is TRBV6-6; weak D call: TRBD1 (5 bases). Germline V gives CDR1 MNHNY, CDR2 SVGAGI (reference sequence). The CDR3 is 14 residues long. V lost 2 bases and J lost 8, with 15 bases in between. The CDR3 reads CASSYRGRDLEAFF. For the CDR3, the DNA is TGTGCCAGCAGTTACCGTGGACGGGACTTAGAAGCTTTCTTT.

This clone was detected only a few times. The gene calls are TRBV6-6 and TRBJ2-5, with no clear D. Germline V gene lookup returns CDR1 MNHNY and CDR2 SVGAGI (reference sequence). V lost 2 bases and J lost 0, with 7 bases in between. CDR3 length: 14 amino acids. This CDR3 reads CASSYGLYQETQYF. The CDR3 DNA follows: TGTGCCAGCAGTTACGGGCTTTACCAAGAGACCCAGTACTTC.

The chain recombines TRBV18 with TRBJ2-7; D may match TRBD1 or TRBD2 (5 bases each). Between the trimmed V and J ends, which lost 2 bases and 2 bases, there was a span of 22 bases. The CDR3 has 18 residues. Germline V gives CDR1 KGHSH, CDR2 LQKENI. The CDR3: CASSPKLGTRDLAYEQYV. The CDR3, as DNA: TGTGCCAGCTCACCAAAACTAGGGACCCGGGATCTGGCCTACGAGCAGTACGTC.

The rearrangement joins TRBV7-3 to TRBJ2-1; D is ambiguous. The CDR3 spans 13 residues. With 5 bases removed from V and 7 bases from J, the gap between germline ends came to 12 bases. The germline CDR1 and CDR2 sequences are SGHTA and FQGTGA. CDR3 protein: CASSVDRANEQFF. The CDR3 nucleotides are TGTGCCAGCAGCGTCGACCGGGCGAATGAGCAGTTCTTC.

The rearrangement joins TRBV5-1 to TRBJ1-1; D gene uncertain. This CDR3 comprises 14 residues. The germline CDR1 and CDR2 sequences are SGHRS and YFSETQ. The V and J ends lost 0 bases and 1 base respectively, with 7 bases between them. CDR3 sequence (DNA): TGCGCCAGCAGCTTGGGGGGTCAGAACACTGAAGCTTTCTTT. Amino acid sequence: CASSLGGQNTEAFF.

The chain uses TRBV5-6 and TRBJ1-6; a possible D gene is TRBD1 (5 bases). CDR1 is SGHDT, CDR2 YYEEEE, per germline. V was shortened by 4 bases and J by 7 bases, with 15 bases between the two germline ends. The CDR3 contains 15 residues. The CDR3 loop is CASSHVGAGNSPLHF. DNA for the CDR3: TGTGCCAGCAGCCATGTCGGGGCAGGGAATTCACCCCTCCACTTT.

This clone was observed a single time. The chain combines TRBV7-2 with TRBJ2-1, with D possibly being TRBD2 (5 bases). Per germline, CDR1 SGHTA and CDR2 FQGNSA. V gave up 0 bases and J gave up 2 bases, with 8 bases separating them. The CDR3 sequence is 15 residues long. Here the CDR3 DNA reads TGTGCCAGCAGCTTAGCCAGCGGCCCCTACAATGAGCAGTTCTTC. This translates into CASSLASGPYNEQFF.